These 11 T cell receptor beta chains were sequenced from one sample in a study of control samples from healthy donors and cancer patients. Sequencing was performed with immunoSEQ multiplex PCR; in TCRdb, only in-frame clones are kept and a portion is missing. The sample includes about 110,000 clones, approximately 84% of them seen just once. The sample was blood. The receptors were sampled from a man aged 18 to 30 in good health.

The rearrangement joins TRBV18 to TRBJ1-5, with a tentative D call TRBD1 (5 bases). The V gene lost 1 base and the J gene lost 2 bases, with 15 bases spanning the gap. This CDR3 comprises 17 residues. Germline CDR1 reads KGHSH; CDR2 reads LQKENI. CDR3 DNA sequence: TGTGCCAGCTCACCACTGGCAACCAGGGACGGCAATCAGCCCCAGCATTTT. This sequence encodes CASSPLATRDGNQPQHF.

The chain has TRBV30 and TRBJ2-2; 9 bases match TRBD1. The CDR3 length is 14 residues. The ends lost 4 bases at V and 4 bases at J; junction bases unmatched: 4. Germline CDR1 reads GTSNPN; CDR2 reads SVGIG (reference sequence). CDR3 coding DNA: TGTGCCTGGAACAGGGGGCCAGGCACCGGGGAGCTGTTTTTT. The encoded protein is CAWNRGPGTGELFF. The full variable domain, its missing parts supplied by reference TRBV30 and TRBJ2-2, is SQTIHQWPATLVQPVGSPLSLECTVEGTSNPNLYWYRQAAGRGLQLLFYSVGIGQISSEVPQNLSASRPQDRQFILSSKKLLLSDSGFYLCAWNRGPGTGELFFGEGSRLTVL.

The rearrangement links TRBV7-2 to TRBJ1-3; D is undetermined. The CDR3 covers 14 residues. Germline V gene lookup returns CDR1 SGHTA and CDR2 FQGNSA. Trimming took 4 bases from V and 1 from J, leaving 8 bases between them. CDR3 sequence reads: CASSSQWSGNTIYF. CDR3 in DNA: TGTGCCAGCAGCTCTCAATGGTCTGGAAACACCATATATTTT.

The genes are TRBV11-2 and TRBJ2-5; either TRBD1 or TRBD2 may fit D (5 bases each). V shed 6 bases and J shed 5 bases, with 19 bases lying between them. The CDR3 is made up of 15 amino acids. The germline V gene has CDR1 SGHAT and CDR2 FQNNGV. The CDR3 nucleotides read TGTGCCAGCAGTCGACAATCGGGGCCAGGGGAGACCCAGTACTTC. This translates into CASSRQSGPGETQYF.

This clone came up a few times. The J gene is TRBJ1-5, the V gene TRBV2; TRBD1 matches 11 bases. V lost 4 bases and J lost 9; bases outside the gene matches: 5. CDR1 is SNHLY, CDR2 FYNNEI, per germline. This CDR3 spans 14 amino acids. CDR3 residues: CASSVGQGGPPQHF. CDR3 sequence (DNA): TGTGCCAGCAGTGTGGGACAGGGGGGTCCGCCCCAGCATTTT. The complete variable domain, with remaining parts taken from reference TRBV2 and TRBJ1-5, reads EPEVTQTPSHQVTQMGQEVILRCVPISNHLYFYWYRQILGQKVEFLVSFYNNEISEKSEIFDDQFSVERPDGSNFTLKIRSTKLEDSAMYFCASSVGQGGPPQHFGDGTRLSIL.

This clone appeared a single time. The chain has TRBV2 and TRBJ2-5; 8 positions agree with TRBD1. V dropped 7 bases and J dropped 4; count of bases not matched to a gene: 8. This CDR3 spans 14 amino acids. Germline assignment: CDR1 SNHLY and CDR2 FYNNEI. CDR3 in amino acids: CASTEDRATETQYF. The CDR3 bases are TGTGCCAGCACCGAGGACAGGGCGACAGAGACCCAGTACTTC. Supplemented by reference TRBV2 and TRBJ2-5, the full variable domain reads EPEVTQTPSHQVTQMGQEVILRCVPISNHLYFYWYRQILGQKVEFLVSFYNNEISEKSEIFDDQFSVERPDGSNFTLKIRSTKLEDSAMYFCASTEDRATETQYFGPGTRLLVL.

This chain connects TRBV5-6 to TRBJ1-3; D is uncertain. Trimming took off 4 bases at V and 0 bases at J, with 8 bases between the two ends. Germline CDR1 reads SGHDT; CDR2 reads YYEEEE. This CDR3 contains 14 residues. CDR3 sequence (DNA): TGTGCCAGCAGCCTGGCCGGCTCTGGAAACACCATATATTTT. Residues: CASSLAGSGNTIYF.

The V call is TRBV24-1, the J call TRBJ2-3, with D perhaps matching TRBD2 (5 bases). The V gene's germline CDR1 is KGHDR and CDR2 SFDVKD. The V end lost 3 bases, the J end lost 6 bases, and 15 bases lay between the germline ends. This CDR3 region has 15 residues. This CDR3 reads CATSDRTRRADTQYF. CDR3 sequence (DNA): TGTGCCACCAGTGATCGTACTAGACGGGCTGATACGCAGTATTTT.

In nucleotides, the CDR3 is TGTGCCAGCAGTCTCCAGGGGGAGGGCTACACCTTC. Its translation: CASSLQGEGYTF. This chain links TRBV12-3 or TRBV12-4 with TRBJ1-2; TRBD1 matches at 7 bases. This CDR3 comprises 12 residues. With 5 bases clipped from V and 8 bases from J, the junction kept 5 bases outside the gene matches.

This clone was recorded a few times. The rearrangement uses TRBV7-2 and TRBJ1-6; no definite D call. The CDR3 runs to 12 residues. The germline gives CDR1 SGHTA, CDR2 FQGNSA. Trimming pared 5 bases from V and 10 bases from J, leaving 9 bases between. The CDR3 loop reads CASSPLRSPLHF. The CDR3 DNA reads as TGTGCCAGCAGCCCACTTAGGTCACCCCTCCACTTT.

This clone was recorded once. J is TRBJ1-2 and V is TRBV7-2, with a tentative D call TRBD1 (5 bases). The germline V gene has CDR1 SGHTA and CDR2 FQGNSA. The length of the CDR3 is 14 residues. V gave up 0 bases and J gave up 4 bases, with 9 bases separating them. This CDR3 reads CASSLAGQGYGYTF. Written as DNA, the CDR3 is TGTGCCAGCAGCTTAGCGGGCCAGGGCTATGGCTACACCTTC.